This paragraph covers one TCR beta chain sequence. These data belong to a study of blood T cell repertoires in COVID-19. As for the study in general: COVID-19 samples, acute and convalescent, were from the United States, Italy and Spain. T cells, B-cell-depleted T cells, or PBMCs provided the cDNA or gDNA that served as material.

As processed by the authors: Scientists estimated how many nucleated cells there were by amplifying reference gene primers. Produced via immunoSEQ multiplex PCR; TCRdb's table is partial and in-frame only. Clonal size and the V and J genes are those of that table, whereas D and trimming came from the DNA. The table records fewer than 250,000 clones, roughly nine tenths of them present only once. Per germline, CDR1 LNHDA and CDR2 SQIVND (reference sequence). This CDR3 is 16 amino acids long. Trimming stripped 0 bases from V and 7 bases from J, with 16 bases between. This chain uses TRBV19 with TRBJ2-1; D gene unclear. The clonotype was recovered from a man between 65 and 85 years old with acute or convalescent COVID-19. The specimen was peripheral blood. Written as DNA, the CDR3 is TGTGCCAGTAGTATAGATTCCTTTTTGAGAGTAAATGAGCAGTTCTTC. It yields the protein CASSIDSFLRVNEQFF.